Presented here are 14 T cell receptor beta chains from one specimen sequenced in a study of blood T cells in healthy people across ages. It was with a sample-barcoded 5' primer and a J-beta primer mix that a second PCR of about 7 to 12 cycles was run. Each CDR3 protein is one row after TCRdb ran MiXCR on the 5' RACE reads. The sample consists of approximately 880,000 distinct CDR3 sequences, 40% to 60% of them appearing once. Input material: blood. Source of these receptors: a man younger than 45 in good health.

This chain connects TRBV5-1 to TRBJ2-7, with 7 bases that match TRBD2. CDR1 and CDR2 (germline): SGHRS, YFSETQ. Germline trimming cut 4 bases from V and 6 bases from J; bases unmatched to any gene: 10. CDR3 length: 14 residues. The CDR3 DNA reads TGCGCCAGCAGCCCTGGCCACGGGGAGGGCGAGCAGTACTTC. This gives the protein CASSPGHGEGEQYF.

The J gene is TRBJ2-4, the V gene TRBV21-1; the D segment call TRBD1 is taken from the table without a DNA check. TRBV21-1 corresponds to a pseudogene. The CDR3 contains 16 residues. The CDR3 DNA is TGTGCCAGCCCCCGTCCAGGACGGCTAGCCAAAAACATTCAGTACTTC. Translating gives CASPRPGRLAKNIQYF.

This chain connects TRBV4-3 to TRBJ2-3; D gene uncertain. This CDR3 is 14 amino acids long. V was cut by 3 bases and J by 3 bases, with 10 bases left in between. Germline lookup yields CDR1 LGHNA and CDR2 YSLEER. The CDR3 DNA follows: TGCGCCAGCAGCCAGGATCCAACAACAGATACGCAGTATTTT. Its protein product is CASSQDPTTDTQYF.

The J gene is TRBJ2-4, the V gene TRBV7-9; TRBD2 is a possible D gene (6 bases). The DNA matches TRBJ2-7 better at its end, which makes the J call doubtful. This CDR3 region has 14 residues. From germline, CDR1 is SEHNR and CDR2 FQNEAQ (reference sequence). CDR3 amino acids: CASSFRDLGYEQYF. In DNA form, the CDR3 reads TGTGCCAGCAGCTTCCGGGACTTAGGCTACGAGCAGTACTTC.

This clonotype was observed a few times. The gene calls are TRBV21-1 and TRBJ2-7; the DNA was not used to check the table's D call, TRBD1. TRBV21-1 has pseudogene status. The CDR3 consists of 15 residues. CDR3 nucleotides: TGTGCCAGCAGCCCAAGACAGGGGGCTGGCTACGAGCAGTACTTC. Encoded protein: CASSPRQGAGYEQYF.

The chain combines TRBV12-3 or TRBV12-4 with TRBJ1-1; maybe TRBD1 (6 bases). Trimming pared 6 bases from V and 3 bases from J, leaving 20 bases between. The CDR3 covers 16 residues. This chain's CDR3 is CASSLGTPRGYTEAFF. DNA of the CDR3: TGTGCCAGCAGCCTAGGGACACCGAGGGGTTACACTGAAGCTTTCTTT.

A few counts support this clonotype. The chain couples TRBV6-2 or TRBV6-3 to TRBJ2-4; tentatively, D is TRBD2 (5 bases). From germline, CDR1 is MNHEY and CDR2 SVGEGT. The V end was cut by 5 bases, the J end by 6 bases, with 11 bases between. There are 13 residues in the CDR3. This chain's CDR3 is CASSVPGTNIQYF. CDR3 coding DNA: TGTGCCAGCAGTGTACCGGGAACAAACATTCAGTACTTC.

This clonotype was detected once. The V and J genes are TRBV20-1 and TRBJ2-5, with 13 bases matching TRBD2. The CDR3 consists of 14 residues. Looked up from germline, CDR1 is DFQATT and CDR2 is SNEGSKA (reference sequence). Trimming removed 7 bases from V and 11 bases from J; junction bases left unmatched: 13. This CDR3 reads CSVGGLAGQQGQYF. CDR3 nucleotides: TGCAGTGTCGGGGGACTAGCGGGGCAACAAGGGCAGTACTTC.

The V gene is TRBV10-3, the J gene TRBJ2-3; 12 bases agree with TRBD1. The CDR3 has 16 amino acids. Germline loops: CDR1 ENHRY, CDR2 SYGVKD. V shed 4 bases and J 4 bases; nucleotides not matched to a gene: 6. The CDR3 nucleotides are TGTGCCATCAGTGCGGGACAGGGGGCGCAATCAGATACGCAGTATTTT. Residues: CAISAGQGAQSDTQYF.

This chain uses TRBV20-1 with TRBJ2-1; 7 bases align to TRBD1. Trimming cost V 4 bases and J 3 bases; bases outside gene matches: 6. The CDR3 extends over 14 amino acids. Germline V gene data show CDR1 as DFQATT and CDR2 as SNEGSKA (reference sequence). CDR3 in amino acids: CSAKARDSYNEQFF. Written as DNA, the CDR3 is TGCAGTGCTAAGGCCCGGGACAGCTACAATGAGCAGTTCTTC.

V is TRBV29-1 and J is TRBJ1-1; 8 bases map to TRBD1. Germline assignment: CDR1 SQVTM and CDR2 ANQGSEA. The CDR3 has 13 residues. V lost 7 bases to trimming and J lost 0 bases; unmatched junction nucleotides: 4. CDR3 residues: CSGRQGLNTEAFF. DNA for the CDR3: TGCAGCGGCCGACAGGGGTTGAACACTGAAGCTTTCTTT.

This clonotype occurred a few times. This chain connects TRBV25-1 to TRBJ1-2; no firm D call. Trimming left V 2 bases short and J 7 bases short, with 2 bases between. The CDR3 totals 10 residues. Germline V gives CDR1 MGHDK, CDR2 SYGVNS. DNA for the CDR3: TGTGCCAGCAGTGAAGTTGGCTACACCTTC. It is translated as CASSEVGYTF.

This clonotype has more than one count but fewer than ten. CDR3: CASSSSYSTDTQYF. The CDR3 DNA follows: TGCGCCAGCTCGAGCTCGTATAGCACAGATACGCAGTATTTT. The chain uses TRBV4-1 and TRBJ2-3, with D uncertain. Germline-derived CDR1 and CDR2 are MGHRA and YSYEKL. This CDR3 region has 14 residues. V was shortened by 8 bases and J by 0 bases, with 12 bases between the two germline ends.

A few counts support this clonotype. V is TRBV12-3 or TRBV12-4 and J is TRBJ2-5, with 9 bases fitting TRBD1. The CDR3 spans 14 residues. V was clipped by 5 bases and J by 4 bases; unmatched bases: 5. The chain's CDR3 is CASSVQGAGETQYF. CDR3 nucleotide sequence: TGTGCCAGCAGTGTACAGGGGGCAGGAGAGACCCAGTACTTC.